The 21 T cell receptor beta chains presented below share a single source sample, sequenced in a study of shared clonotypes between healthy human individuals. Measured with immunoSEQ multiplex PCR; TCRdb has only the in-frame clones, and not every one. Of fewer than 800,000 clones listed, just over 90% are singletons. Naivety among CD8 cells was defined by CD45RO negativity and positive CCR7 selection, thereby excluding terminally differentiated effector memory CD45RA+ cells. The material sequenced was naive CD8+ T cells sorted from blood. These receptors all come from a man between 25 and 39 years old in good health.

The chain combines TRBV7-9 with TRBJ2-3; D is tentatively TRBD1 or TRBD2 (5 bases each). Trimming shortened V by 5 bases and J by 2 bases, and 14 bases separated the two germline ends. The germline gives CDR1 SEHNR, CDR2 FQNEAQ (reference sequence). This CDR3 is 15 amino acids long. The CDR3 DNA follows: TGTGCCAGCAGCAGTCCGGGACCCAACACAGATACGCAGTATTTT. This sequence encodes CASSSPGPNTDTQYF.

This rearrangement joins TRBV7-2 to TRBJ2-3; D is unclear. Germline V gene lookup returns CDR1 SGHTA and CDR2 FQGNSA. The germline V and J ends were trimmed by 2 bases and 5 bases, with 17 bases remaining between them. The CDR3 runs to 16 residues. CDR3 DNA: TGTGCCAGCAGCTTACGAGGAGACCTACGAAGAGATACGCAGTATTTT. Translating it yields CASSLRGDLRRDTQYF.

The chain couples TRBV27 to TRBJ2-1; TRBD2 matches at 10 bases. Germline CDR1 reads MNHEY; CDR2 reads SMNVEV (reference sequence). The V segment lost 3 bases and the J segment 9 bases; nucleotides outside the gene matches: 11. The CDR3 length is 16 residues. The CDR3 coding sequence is TGTGCCAGCAGTTTCGCGGGACTAGCGCCGCAGGGTGAGCAGTTCTTC. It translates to CASSFAGLAPQGEQFF.

The DNA of the CDR3 is TGTGCCAGCAGCGTAGAGGCTGACTCCTACAATGAGCAGTTCTTC. Protein: CASSVEADSYNEQFF. The chain links TRBV9 to TRBJ2-1; D unresolved. This CDR3 spans 15 amino acids. V lost 0 bases and J 0 bases, leaving 7 bases between the germline ends. Germline CDR1 SGDLS, CDR2 YYNGEE. The full variable domain, with the rest looked up from reference TRBV9 and TRBJ2-1, is DSGVTQTPKHLITATGQRVTLRCSPRSGDLSVYWYQQSLDQGLQFLIQYYNGEERAKGNILERFSAQQFPDLHSELNLSSLELGDSALYFCASSVEADSYNEQFFGPGTRLTVL.

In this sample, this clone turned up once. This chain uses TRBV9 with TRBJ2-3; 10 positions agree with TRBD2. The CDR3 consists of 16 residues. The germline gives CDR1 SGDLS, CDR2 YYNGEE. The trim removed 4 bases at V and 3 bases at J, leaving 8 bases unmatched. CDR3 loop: CASSSGTSAITDTQYF. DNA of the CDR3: TGTGCCAGCAGCTCCGGGACTAGCGCGATTACAGATACGCAGTATTTT. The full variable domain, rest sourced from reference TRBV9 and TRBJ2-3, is DSGVTQTPKHLITATGQRVTLRCSPRSGDLSVYWYQQSLDQGLQFLIQYYNGEERAKGNILERFSAQQFPDLHSELNLSSLELGDSALYFCASSSGTSAITDTQYFGPGTRLTVL.

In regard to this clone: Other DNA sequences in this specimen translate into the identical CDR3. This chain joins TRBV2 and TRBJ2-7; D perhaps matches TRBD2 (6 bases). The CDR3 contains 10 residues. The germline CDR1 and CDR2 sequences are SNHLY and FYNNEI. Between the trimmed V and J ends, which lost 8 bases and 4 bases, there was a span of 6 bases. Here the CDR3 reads CASRGYEQYF. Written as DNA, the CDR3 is TGTGCCAGCCGGGGGTACGAGCAGTACTTC.

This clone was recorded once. The CDR3: CASSTGTGAQKQYF. The CDR3 bases are TGTGCCAGCAGCACCGGGACAGGGGCGCAAAAGCAGTACTTC. V usage is TRBV6-5 and J usage is TRBJ2-7, with TRBD1 matching over 10 bases. The V segment lost 6 bases and the J segment 8 bases; nucleotides outside the gene matches: 10. The V gene's germline CDR1 is MNHEY and CDR2 SVGAGI. The CDR3 covers 14 residues.

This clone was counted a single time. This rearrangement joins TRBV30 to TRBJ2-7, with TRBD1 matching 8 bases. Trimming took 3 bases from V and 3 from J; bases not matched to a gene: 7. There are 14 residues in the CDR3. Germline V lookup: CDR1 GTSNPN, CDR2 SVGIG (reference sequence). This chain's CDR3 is CAWSGGTGLYEQYF. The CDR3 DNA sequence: TGTGCCTGGAGCGGAGGGACAGGACTCTACGAGCAGTACTTC.

CDR3 amino acids: CASSFLGASTDTQYF. In DNA, the CDR3 is TGTGCCAGCAGCTTCTTGGGGGCGAGCACAGATACGCAGTATTTT. The chain joins TRBV7-2 to TRBJ2-3; possible D gene TRBD1, 6 bases. Looked up from germline, CDR1 is SGHTA and CDR2 is FQGNSA. With 3 bases removed from V and 0 bases from J, the gap between germline ends came to 10 bases. CDR3 length: 15 amino acids.

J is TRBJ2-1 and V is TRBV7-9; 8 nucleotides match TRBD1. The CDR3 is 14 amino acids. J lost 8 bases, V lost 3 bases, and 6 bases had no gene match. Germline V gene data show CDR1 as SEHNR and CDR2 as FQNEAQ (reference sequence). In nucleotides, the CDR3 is TGTGCCAGCAGCTTTTTTCAGGGGGCGCATGAGCAGTTCTTC. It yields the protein CASSFFQGAHEQFF.

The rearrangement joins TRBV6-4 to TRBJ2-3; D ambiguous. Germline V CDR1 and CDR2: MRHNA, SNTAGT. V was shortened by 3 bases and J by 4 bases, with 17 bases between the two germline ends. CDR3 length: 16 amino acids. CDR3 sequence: CASSEVFGASADTQYF. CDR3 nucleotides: TGTGCCAGCAGTGAGGTATTCGGTGCGAGCGCAGATACGCAGTATTTT.

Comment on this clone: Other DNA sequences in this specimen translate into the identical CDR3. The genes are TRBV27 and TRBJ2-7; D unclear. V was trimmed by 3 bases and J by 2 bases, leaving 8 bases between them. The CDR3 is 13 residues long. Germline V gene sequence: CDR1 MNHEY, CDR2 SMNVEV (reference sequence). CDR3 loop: CASSFSQTYEQYF. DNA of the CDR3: TGTGCCAGCAGTTTCAGCCAGACCTACGAGCAGTACTTC.

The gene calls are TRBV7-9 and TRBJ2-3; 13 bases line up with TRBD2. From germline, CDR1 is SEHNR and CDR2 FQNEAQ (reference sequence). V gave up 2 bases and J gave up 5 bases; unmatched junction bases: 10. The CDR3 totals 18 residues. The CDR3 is CASSLTIGLAGVRDTQYF. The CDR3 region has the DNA TGTGCCAGCAGCTTAACCATCGGACTAGCGGGAGTTAGAGATACGCAGTATTTT.

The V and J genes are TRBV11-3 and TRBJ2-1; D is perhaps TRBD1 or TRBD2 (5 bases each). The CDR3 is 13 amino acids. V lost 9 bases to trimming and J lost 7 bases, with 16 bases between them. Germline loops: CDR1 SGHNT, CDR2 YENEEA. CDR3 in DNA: TGTGCCAGTAAGGGTGGGACCACTAATGAGCAGTTCTTC. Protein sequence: CASKGGTTNEQFF.

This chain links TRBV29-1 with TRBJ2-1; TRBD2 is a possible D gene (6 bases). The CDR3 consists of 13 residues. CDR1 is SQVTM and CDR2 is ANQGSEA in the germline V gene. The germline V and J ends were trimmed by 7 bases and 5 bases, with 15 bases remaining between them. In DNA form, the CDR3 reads TGCAGCGCAGACCGGGACTTTAACAATGAGCAGTTCTTC. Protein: CSADRDFNNEQFF.

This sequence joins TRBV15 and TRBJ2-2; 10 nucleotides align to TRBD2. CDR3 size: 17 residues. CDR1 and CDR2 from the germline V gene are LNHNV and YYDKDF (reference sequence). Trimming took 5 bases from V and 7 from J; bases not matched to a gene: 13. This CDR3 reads CATSSQGTSEVVGELFF. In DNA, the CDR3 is TGTGCCACCAGCTCCCAGGGGACTAGCGAGGTTGTCGGGGAGCTGTTTTTT.

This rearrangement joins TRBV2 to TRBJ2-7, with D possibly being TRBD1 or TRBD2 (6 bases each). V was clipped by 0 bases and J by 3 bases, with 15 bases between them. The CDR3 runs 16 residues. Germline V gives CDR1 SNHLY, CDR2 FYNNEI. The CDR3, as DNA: TGTGCCAGCAGTGAAGCCATATCCGGGGGCGGCTACGAGCAGTACTTC. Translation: CASSEAISGGGYEQYF.

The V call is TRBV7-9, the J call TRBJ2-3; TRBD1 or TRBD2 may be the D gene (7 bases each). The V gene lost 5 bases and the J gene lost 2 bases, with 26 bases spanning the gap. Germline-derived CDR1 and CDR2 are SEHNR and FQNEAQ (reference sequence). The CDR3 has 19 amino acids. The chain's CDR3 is CASSPPPGGTAGTTDTQYF. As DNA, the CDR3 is TGTGCCAGCAGCCCCCCCCCGGGTGGGACAGCGGGGACCACAGATACGCAGTATTTT.

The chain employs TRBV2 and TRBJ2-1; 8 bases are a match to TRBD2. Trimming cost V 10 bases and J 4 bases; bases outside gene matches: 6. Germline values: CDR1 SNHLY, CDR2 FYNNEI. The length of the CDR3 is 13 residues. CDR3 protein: CATRGGAYNEQFF. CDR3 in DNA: TGTGCCACCCGGGGGGGAGCTTACAATGAGCAGTTCTTC.

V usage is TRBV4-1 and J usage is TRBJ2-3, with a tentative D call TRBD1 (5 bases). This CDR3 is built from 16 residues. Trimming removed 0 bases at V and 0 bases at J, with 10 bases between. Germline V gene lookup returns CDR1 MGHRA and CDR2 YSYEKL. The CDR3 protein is CASSQDGQGSTDTQYF. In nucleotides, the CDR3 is TGCGCCAGCAGCCAAGACGGCCAGGGAAGCACAGATACGCAGTATTTT.

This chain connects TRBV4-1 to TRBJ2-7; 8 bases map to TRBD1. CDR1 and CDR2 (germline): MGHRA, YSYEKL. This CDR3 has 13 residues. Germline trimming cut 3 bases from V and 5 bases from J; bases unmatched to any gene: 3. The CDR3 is CASSQTGVHEQYF. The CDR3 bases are TGCGCCAGCAGCCAGACAGGGGTCCACGAGCAGTACTTC.